The TCR beta chain described here comes from a study of response to subunit inactivated influenza vaccine. Points from the study as a whole: Authors suggested each seasonal influenza vaccination recruits few new T cells.

CDR1 and CDR2 from the germline V gene are SGHDT and YYEEEE. Unmatched junction bases numbered 10, after V lost 5 bases and J lost 6 bases. CDR3 length: 16 residues. In the case of this clonotype: Its matching antigen is unknown.

From the RT-PCR reads, TCRdb called clonotypes with MiXCR, one entry per CDR3 protein. The sample has roughly 160,000 distinct CDR3 sequences; approximately 10% are singletons. This sample comprised non-naive T cells sorted from PBMCs, obtained 35 to 45 days after vaccination. The chain joins TRBV5-6 to TRBJ2-3; 12 bases fit TRBD2. The sequence derives from a man aged 50 to 60 who received an inactivated influenza vaccine. CDR3 loop: CASSPTSGGPRDTQYF. CDR3 bases: TGTGCCAGCAGTCCGACTAGCGGGGGCCCCCGGGATACGCAGTATTTT.